These 21 T cell receptor beta chains share one sample of origin, sequenced in a study of T cell responses to AZD1222 COVID-19 vaccine. Some clones are missing from TCRdb's copy, which holds only in-frame ones; the method was immunoSEQ multiplex PCR. Among some 200,000 clones, more than 80% were seen once, and the ten largest hold about 6.1%. Sequenced here: peripheral blood, sampled on day 0 of AZD1222 vaccination. The receptor set was obtained from an adult in good health.

The CDR3 protein is CASSNRGSGTEAFF. Here the CDR3 DNA reads TGTGCCAGCAGTAACAGGGGGAGCGGCACTGAAGCTTTCTTT. The rearrangement links TRBV28 to TRBJ1-1; 8 bases map to TRBD1. V was clipped by 5 bases and J by 4 bases; unmatched bases: 6. Germline CDR1 reads MDHEN; CDR2 reads SYDVKM. This CDR3 contains 14 residues.

This clone has only a few counts. This sequence joins TRBV21-1 and TRBJ1-5. TRBV21-1 is a pseudogene. The CDR3 loop spans 15 amino acids. The CDR3 reads CASSKIEGGDQPQHF. In DNA form, the CDR3 reads TGTGCCAGCAGCAAAATTGAGGGAGGGGACCAGCCCCAGCATTTT.

This chain connects TRBV27 to TRBJ1-2; TRBD1 might be the D (6 bases). The CDR3 is 15 residues long. V was clipped by 1 base and J by 4 bases, with 13 bases between them. Germline lookup yields CDR1 MNHEY and CDR2 SMNVEV (reference sequence). The CDR3 coding sequence is TGTGCCAGCAGTTTATTTGCAGGGGACGGCTATGGCTACACCTTC. This translates into CASSLFAGDGYGYTF.

The gene calls are TRBV6-4 and TRBJ2-1; TRBD2 matches at 10 bases. The CDR3 has 18 residues. Trimming removed 1 base from V and 7 bases from J; junction bases left unmatched: 13. Germline V gene sequence: CDR1 MRHNA, CDR2 SNTAGT. DNA of the CDR3: TGTGCCAGCAGTGACTTGGGTAGCACTAGCGGGAATAGTAATGAGCAGTTCTTC. It is translated as CASSDLGSTSGNSNEQFF.

This chain uses TRBV7-9 with TRBJ2-3, with TRBD2 matching 12 bases. The CDR3 extends over 15 amino acids. Losses at the gene ends were 5 bases for V and 6 bases for J; bases not matched to a gene: 6. Germline-derived CDR1 and CDR2 are SEHNR and FQNEAQ (reference sequence). The CDR3 loop is CASSLLAGGQDTQYF. The CDR3 DNA reads TGTGCCAGCAGCCTACTAGCGGGGGGTCAGGATACGCAGTATTTT.

The chain carries TRBV30 and TRBJ1-2; D unclear. This CDR3 is 14 amino acids long. Germline assignment: CDR1 GTSNPN and CDR2 SVGIG (reference sequence). With 2 bases removed from V and 8 bases from J, the gap between germline ends came to 18 bases. The CDR3 DNA sequence: TGTGCCTGGAGTCCCGAACGGAAGGAGGGAGGCTACACCTTC. The encoded protein is CAWSPERKEGGYTF.

V is TRBV25-1 and J is TRBJ1-3; D perhaps matches TRBD1 (6 bases). Trimming shortened V by 5 bases and J by 0 bases, and 11 bases separated the two germline ends. This CDR3 has 15 residues. Germline CDR1 and CDR2: MGHDK and SYGVNS. CDR3 protein: CASSRGQFSGNTIYF. In DNA, the CDR3 is TGTGCCAGCAGTCGAGGACAGTTCTCTGGAAACACCATATATTTT.

The V and J genes are TRBV7-9 and TRBJ1-4; D perhaps matches TRBD1 (6 bases). V dropped 1 base and J dropped 6 bases, with 12 bases sitting between them. This CDR3 is built from 15 residues. Germline CDR1 reads SEHNR; CDR2 reads FQNEAQ (reference sequence). The CDR3 reads CASSLDGGADEKLFF. As DNA, the CDR3 is TGTGCCAGCAGCTTAGACGGGGGCGCGGATGAAAAACTGTTTTTT.

This clone was recorded once. The rearrangement uses TRBV6-5 and TRBJ2-3; D may match TRBD1 or TRBD2 (5 bases each). From germline, CDR1 is MNHEY and CDR2 SVGAGI. V lost 4 bases and J lost 0, with 11 bases in between. CDR3 length equals 15 residues. CDR3 bases: TGTGCCAGCAGTTGGGAGTACAGGAGCACAGATACGCAGTATTTT. This sequence encodes CASSWEYRSTDTQYF.

This clone appeared once. V is TRBV24-1 and J is TRBJ2-3; tentatively, D is TRBD1 (6 bases). The V end was cut by 3 bases, the J end by 6 bases, with 12 bases between. The length of the CDR3 is 14 residues. CDR1 and CDR2 (germline): KGHDR, SFDVKD. The CDR3 region has the DNA TGTGCCACCAGTGATCCCTACAGGGTGGATACGCAGTATTTT. Translation: CATSDPYRVDTQYF.

This clone was detected only a few times. The rearrangement links TRBV19 to TRBJ1-3; D might be TRBD1 (6 bases). The CDR3 covers 17 residues. V was pared by 9 bases and J by 4 bases, with 25 bases between. Looked up from germline, CDR1 is LNHDA and CDR2 is SQIVND (reference sequence). The CDR3 DNA sequence: TGTGCCAGCGCTACCCAGGGGATCCGAATGAGAGGAAACACCATATATTTT. Protein sequence: CASATQGIRMRGNTIYF.

J is TRBJ1-5 and V is TRBV12-3 or TRBV12-4; D is unresolved. The CDR3 contains 12 residues. V was cut by 3 bases and J by 6 bases, with 6 bases left in between. CDR3 coding DNA: TGTGCCAGCAGTTTTGAGGGTCAGCCCCAGCATTTT. Protein: CASSFEGQPQHF.

This chain links TRBV5-1 with TRBJ1-6; D perhaps matches TRBD1 (6 bases). Trimming took 0 bases from V and 7 from J, leaving 11 bases between them. Germline V gives CDR1 SGHRS, CDR2 YFSETQ. This CDR3 region has 15 residues. This CDR3 reads CASSLEAGVNSPLHF. The CDR3 bases are TGCGCCAGCAGCTTGGAGGCAGGGGTCAATTCACCCCTCCACTTT.

The chain carries TRBV14 and TRBJ1-6; no definite D call. V lost 0 bases and J lost 8, with 8 bases in between. The CDR3 contains 14 residues. Germline lookup yields CDR1 SGHDN and CDR2 FVKESK. The DNA of the CDR3 is TGTGCCAGCAGCCAAGATAATAACTATTCACCCCTCCACTTT. Translation gives CASSQDNNYSPLHF.

The chain carries TRBV12-3 or TRBV12-4 and TRBJ1-3; 11 bases align to TRBD1. The V segment lost 10 bases and the J segment 3 bases; nucleotides outside the gene matches: 2. This CDR3 is built from 13 residues. The CDR3 DNA sequence: TGTGCCACCGGGACAGGGGGTGGAAACACCATATATTTT. Translating gives CATGTGGGNTIYF.

The chain is built from TRBV5-1 and TRBJ1-5, with 8 bases matching TRBD1. This CDR3 contains 13 residues. Germline V CDR1 and CDR2: SGHRS, YFSETQ. After removal of 4 bases from V and 6 bases from J, the junction contained 3 bases not matched to a gene. For the CDR3, the DNA is TGCGCCAGCAGCCCCGACAGGGGTCAGCCCCAGCATTTT. Residues: CASSPDRGQPQHF.

The chain carries TRBV7-2 and TRBJ2-7, with D perhaps assigned TRBD1 or TRBD2 (5 bases each). Trimming took 1 base from V and 0 from J, leaving 10 bases between them. The CDR3 has 15 amino acids. From germline, CDR1 is SGHTA and CDR2 FQGNSA. The CDR3 loop is CASSLVRGISYEQYF. CDR3 DNA sequence: TGTGCCAGCAGCTTAGTGAGGGGTATCTCCTACGAGCAGTACTTC.

The CDR3 region is CASSVGHLTNYGYTF. CDR3 in DNA: TGTGCCAGCAGCGTTGGGCACCTGACTAACTATGGCTACACCTTC. The rearrangement links TRBV11-1 to TRBJ1-2; D uncertain. The CDR3 totals 15 residues. Trimming cost V 5 bases and J 0 bases, with 13 bases left between them. CDR1 is SGHAT, CDR2 FQDESV, per germline (reference sequence).

The gene calls are TRBV5-1 and TRBJ2-7; 7 positions match TRBD2. V dropped 7 bases and J dropped 2; count of bases not matched to a gene: 24. The V gene's germline CDR1 is SGHRS and CDR2 YFSETQ. This CDR3 region has 19 residues. As DNA, the CDR3 is TGCGCCAGCGGGGAGGGCGGCGAGACCAAATCAACCCTTCCCTACGAGCAGTACTTC. Encoded protein: CASGEGGETKSTLPYEQYF. The full variable domain, its missing parts supplied by reference TRBV5-1 and TRBJ2-7, is KAGVTQTPRYLIKTRGQQVTLSCSPISGHRSVSWYQQTPGQGLQFLFEYFSETQRNKGNFPGRFSGRQFSNSRSEMNVSTLELGDSALYLCASGEGGETKSTLPYEQYFGPGTRLTVT.

The chain combines TRBV25-1 with TRBJ1-6; D is unresolved. The CDR3 totals 16 residues. Per the germline V gene, CDR1 is MGHDK and CDR2 is SYGVNS. With 1 base removed from V and 7 bases from J, the gap between germline ends came to 14 bases. CDR3 DNA: TGTGCCAGCAGTGAATTTGGGGAATGGAAGAATTCACCCCTCCACTTT. This translates into CASSEFGEWKNSPLHF. Looking up the rest from reference TRBV25-1 and TRBJ1-6 gives the full variable domain: EADIYQTPRYLVIGTGKKITLECSQTMGHDKMYWYQQDPGMELHLIHYSYGVNSTEKGDLSSESTVSRIRTEHFPLTLESARPSHTSQYLCASSEFGEWKNSPLHFGNGTRLTVT.

The chain uses TRBV5-1 and TRBJ2-3; 8 nucleotides match TRBD1. With 5 bases clipped from V and 4 bases from J, the junction kept 6 bases outside the gene matches. This CDR3 contains 14 residues. Germline CDR1 SGHRS, CDR2 YFSETQ. CDR3 sequence: CASRSQGAPDTQYF. CDR3 DNA sequence: TGCGCCAGCAGATCCCAGGGGGCGCCAGATACGCAGTATTTT. The whole variable domain, filled in from reference TRBV5-1 and TRBJ2-3, reads KAGVTQTPRYLIKTRGQQVTLSCSPISGHRSVSWYQQTPGQGLQFLFEYFSETQRNKGNFPGRFSGRQFSNSRSEMNVSTLELGDSALYLCASRSQGAPDTQYFGPGTRLTVL.